This TCR beta chain stems from a study of blood T cell repertoires in COVID-19. Study as a whole: Acute and convalescent COVID-19 specimens originated in the United States, Italy and Spain. The analysed material was cDNA or gDNA that came from T cells, B-cell-depleted T cells, or PBMCs.

Authors' processing steps: Amplification of reference gene primers was used by the study to estimate nucleated cell counts. Generated by immunoSEQ multiplex PCR, the TCRdb table keeps only in-frame clones and is missing some. The DNA was the basis for D and trimming; V, J and clone size are from that table. The sample has 360,000 or so clones, roughly four fifths seen once; the top ten hold 5% to 5.5%. The sequence derives from a woman aged 50 to 65 who had recovered from COVID-19. Sequences were obtained from PBMCs or T cells enriched from blood (not recorded which).

The CDR3 reads CASSYNQGVGTEAFF. The CDR3 nucleotides are TGTGCCAGCAGTTATAACCAGGGGGTGGGCACTGAAGCTTTCTTT. The V and J genes are TRBV6-5 and TRBJ1-1; 7 bases are a match to TRBD1. Losses at the gene ends were 3 bases for V and 4 bases for J; bases not matched to a gene: 8. The germline V gene has CDR1 MNHEY and CDR2 SVGAGI. This CDR3 has 15 residues.